This is a list of T cell receptor beta chains from one sample in a study of T cell changes during pregnancy in multiple sclerosis. TCRdb keeps only in-frame clones here, not all; method: immunoSEQ multiplex PCR. The sample has under 40,000 clones, over 90% seen once. Specimen: CD4+ T cells from peripheral blood mononuclear cells, collected in the third trimester of pregnancy. The receptors come from a female donor in good health, enrolled as a control in a pregnancy study. Each CDR3 is given with its conserved first and last residue. D genes are given only for firm matches. Size is omitted from some rows. Given values are once, few, many or a class for expanded clones.

V	J	size	D	DNA	CDR3
TRBV6-1	TRBJ2-7	NA	TRBD2	TGTGCCACCAAGACTAGCGCGACCTACGAGCAGTACTTC	CATKTSATYEQYF
TRBV28	TRBJ1-5	NA	NA	TGTACCAGCAGCATGGTTCGGGGTTGGCAGCCCCAGCATTTT	CTSSMVRGWQPQHF
TRBV28	TRBJ2-7	NA	TRBD1	TGTGCCAGCAGTATCACGAGGGACAGACACTTC	CASSITRDRHF
TRBV9	TRBJ2-1	NA	TRBD2	TGTGCCAGCAGCGTGAGGCTAGCGGGGGGTGGATCCTACAATGAGCAGTTCTTC	CASSVRLAGGGSYNEQFF
TRBV6-5	TRBJ1-2	NA	TRBD1	TGTGCCAGCAGTGAAAGGGACAGAGCGCGGGGCTACACCTTC	CASSERDRARGYTF
TRBV12-5	TRBJ2-5	NA	NA	TGTGCTAGTGGTTTGAGGTTGGAAGGGGCACTGTACTTC	CASGLRLEGALYF
TRBV4-2	TRBJ2-3	NA	TRBD2	TGTGCCAGCAGCCCGGCCCTAGCGGACTTGGGGGGGACGCAGTATTTT	CASSPALADLGGTQYF
TRBV5-5	TRBJ2-7	NA	NA	TGTGCCAGCAGCCGAAGTGGACAGTCCTACGAGCAGTACTTC	CASSRSGQSYEQYF
TRBV29-1	TRBJ2-3	NA	TRBD2	TGCAGCGTTCAGCGGGGGGATCTAGATACGCAGTATTTT	CSVQRGDLDTQYF
TRBV5-8	TRBJ1-2	NA	NA	TGTGCCAGCAGCTTAGGACTCTACGGAGGCTATGGCTACACCTTC	CASSLGLYGGYGYTF
TRBV19	TRBJ2-5	NA	NA	TGTGCCAGTAGGTCCGGTTTAAGGGGGTCCCAAGAGACCCAGTACTTC	CASRSGLRGSQETQYF
TRBV30	TRBJ1-2	NA	NA	TGTGCCTGGAGTAATGAAGGGGTCTACACCTTC	CAWSNEGVYTF
TRBV2	TRBJ2-1	NA	NA	TGTGCCAGCAGCAGGGCCAACAATGAGCAGTTCTTC	CASSRANNEQFF
TRBV5-6	TRBJ2-7	NA	NA	TGTGCCAGCACCGCCGGACTGGAAACCTACGAGCAGTACTTC	CASTAGLETYEQYF
TRBV19	TRBJ1-4	NA	TRBD1	TGTGCCAGTAGCCGCGGGACAGGGAGAGAAAAACTGTTTTTT	CASSRGTGREKLFF
TRBV28	TRBJ1-2	NA	NA	TGTGCCAGCACCACCAGGACAGATTCCAATGGCTACACCTTC	CASTTRTDSNGYTF
TRBV18	TRBJ1-5	NA	TRBD1	TGTGCCAGCTCATACTCTGGGGACAGCTATAGCAATCAGCCCCAGCATTTT	CASSYSGDSYSNQPQHF
TRBV7-9	TRBJ1-4	NA	NA	TGTGCCAGCAACCCAGGGAACGAAAAACTGTTTTTT	CASNPGNEKLFF
TRBV28	TRBJ1-2	NA	NA	TGTGCCAGCAGTTTAATGCCCCTAGGCTACACCTTC	CASSLMPLGYTF
TRBV7-9	TRBJ2-7	NA	NA	TGTGCCAGCAGCTCCCAGGGTTCCTACGAGCAGTACTTC	CASSSQGSYEQYF
TRBV4-3	TRBJ2-1	NA	NA	TGCGCCAGCAGCACTAGGGGGACACAACCTAATGAGCAGTTCTTC	CASSTRGTQPNEQFF
TRBV7-9	TRBJ1-2	NA	NA	TGTGCCAGCAGCTTAGATTTAGGAACAGGGAAAGACTCTGGCTACACCTTC	CASSLDLGTGKDSGYTF
TRBV6-5	TRBJ1-1	NA	NA	TGTGCCAGCAGTGCCGGGGGGACTGTAGCTTTCTTT	CASSAGGTVAFF
TRBV18	TRBJ2-6	once	NA	TGTGCCAGCTCCCCACCCAACTCTGGGGCCAACGTCCTGACTTTC	CASSPPNSGANVLTF
TRBV15	TRBJ1-3	NA	NA	TGTGCCACCAGCAGAGAGGCCTCGGGAAACACCATATATTTT	CATSREASGNTIYF
TRBV9	TRBJ1-2	NA	TRBD1	TGTGCCAGCAGCGCCAGGACAGGGCTAAACTATGGCTACACCTTC	CASSARTGLNYGYTF
TRBV5-1	TRBJ1-2	once	NA	TGCGCCAGCAGCTCCGACATCTATGGCTACACCTTC	CASSSDIYGYTF
TRBV2	TRBJ1-1	NA	NA	TGTGCCAGCAGTGAAAGCGTGGCCACTGAAGCTTTCTTT	CASSESVATEAFF
TRBV7-2	TRBJ2-1	NA	NA	TGTGCCAGCAGCGCCCGACTGGATTACAATGAGCAGTTCTTC	CASSARLDYNEQFF
TRBV5-4	TRBJ1-3	NA	TRBD1	TGTGCCAGCAGCGGACAGGGAACTGGAAACACCATATATTTT	CASSGQGTGNTIYF
TRBV14	TRBJ2-7	NA	TRBD1	TGTGCCAGCAGCCCTAGAAGGGCGACAGGGCGTCCCTACGAGCAGTACTTC	CASSPRRATGRPYEQYF
TRBV7-8	TRBJ2-1	NA	TRBD2	TGTGCCAGCACCAGCGGCGGGGGGGCCTACAATGAGCAGTTCTTC	CASTSGGGAYNEQFF
TRBV7-2	TRBJ2-5	NA	NA	TGTGCCAGCAGCCGGGGCGGGGTACGACAAGAGACCCAGTACTTC	CASSRGGVRQETQYF
TRBV7-2	TRBJ2-7	NA	TRBD1	TGTGCCAGCAGCCCCGGACAGGGGGCCACCTACGAGCAGTACTTC	CASSPGQGATYEQYF
TRBV5-1	TRBJ2-3	NA	TRBD2	TGCGCCAGCCACCCGGGGGGGGACACAGATACGCAGTATTTT	CASHPGGDTDTQYF
TRBV5-1	TRBJ1-1	NA	NA	TGCGCCAGCAGCTTGGTGGTAGACACTGAAGCTTTCTTT	CASSLVVDTEAFF
TRBV7-2	TRBJ1-6	NA	NA	TGTGCCAGCAGCTTAGCGGGCCATAATTCACCCCTCCACTTT	CASSLAGHNSPLHF
TRBV29-1	TRBJ1-2	NA	TRBD1	TGCAGCGTACTTGACAGGGGAAGCTATGGCTACACCTTC	CSVLDRGSYGYTF
TRBV5-1	TRBJ2-1	NA	TRBD2	TGCGCCAGCAGCGCCCTAGCGGGGGGGTATAATGAGCAGTTCTTC	CASSALAGGYNEQFF